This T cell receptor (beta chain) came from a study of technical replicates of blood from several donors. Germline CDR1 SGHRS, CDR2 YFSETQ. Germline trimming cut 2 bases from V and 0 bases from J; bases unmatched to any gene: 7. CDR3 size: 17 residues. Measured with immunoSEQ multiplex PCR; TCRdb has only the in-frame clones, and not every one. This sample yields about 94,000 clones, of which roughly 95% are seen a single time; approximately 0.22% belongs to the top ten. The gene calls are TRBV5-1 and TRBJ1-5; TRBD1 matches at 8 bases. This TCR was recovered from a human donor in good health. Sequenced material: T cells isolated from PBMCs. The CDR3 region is CASSFGQGLNSNQPQHF. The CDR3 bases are TGCGCCAGCAGCTTCGGACAGGGACTAAATAGCAATCAGCCCCAGCATTTT.